Listed below are T cell receptor beta chains from one sample, sequenced in a study of T cells after yellow fever vaccination. TCRdb recomputed calls from the 5' RACE reads with MiXCR, one row per CDR3 protein. This sample carries about 52,000 distinct CDR3 sequences, more than 6.5% of them seen once, and the ten largest clones take roughly 24%. The material sequenced was CD8+ T cells not binding an NS4B(214-222) dextramer, sorted from PBMCs, taken more than 40 days after the first yellow fever vaccination. The receptor source for this set is a man aged 18 to 30 who received the YFV17D yellow fever vaccine. The CDR3 runs from the conserved cysteine through the conserved F or W. Fields, in order: D gene, V gene, J gene, clone size, CDR3 DNA, CDR3 protein. A D gene is named only where the DNA matches it firmly. The listing skips clone size in some rows; elsewhere it reads once, few, many or a size class.

NA	TRBV6-1	TRBJ2-5	many	TGTGCCAGCAGTGAAGCGTCCGGGTCGGTGGAGACCCAGTACTTC	CASSEASGSVETQYF
TRBD1	TRBV18	TRBJ2-7	many	TGTGCCAGCTCCGGACAGGACTCCTACGAGCAGTACTTC	CASSGQDSYEQYF
TRBD1	TRBV28	TRBJ2-1	many	TGTGCCAGCAGTTTAAAGGAACAGGGGTTATTCGGTGAGCAGTTCTTC	CASSLKEQGLFGEQFF
NA	TRBV6-2/TRBV6-3	TRBJ2-4	many	TGTGCCAGCGCCCGGTCTACGTCCAAAAACATTCAGTACTTC	CASARSTSKNIQYF
NA	TRBV19	TRBJ1-2	few	TGTGCCAGTACCAGGGGAGGGGTCGATGGCTACACCTTC	CASTRGGVDGYTF
TRBD2	TRBV9	TRBJ2-7	few	TGTGCCAGCAGCTCGGGGGGGAGCTCCTACGAGCAGTACTTC	CASSSGGSSYEQYF
TRBD1	TRBV27	TRBJ1-2	few	TGTGCCAGCAGTCCTACAGGGGGCGGCTATGGCTACACCTTC	CASSPTGGGYGYTF
NA	TRBV4-3	TRBJ1-5	many	TGCGCCAGCAGCCAAGATGGGGGGCAGCCCCAGCATTTT	CASSQDGGQPQHF
TRBD1	TRBV12-3/TRBV12-4	TRBJ2-2	many	TGTGCCAGCAGCCTACAGGGGGTGGGCACCGGGGAGCTGTTTTTT	CASSLQGVGTGELFF
NA	TRBV6-4	TRBJ2-5	NA	TGTGCCAGCAGTGACGGGCCAGAAGGGACCCAGTACTTC	CASSDGPEGTQYF
NA	TRBV7-9	TRBJ1-1	few	TGTGCCAGCAGCCCGGTGGGCACTGAAGCTTTCTTT	CASSPVGTEAFF
NA	TRBV7-2	TRBJ1-2	many	TGTGCCAGCAGCTTAGCGGCCAGCCTCTATGGCTACACCTTC	CASSLAASLYGYTF
NA	TRBV15	TRBJ2-7	NA	TGTGCCACCAGCGGCAGGAGCCCCCACGAGCAGTACTTC	CATSGRSPHEQYF
NA	TRBV7-6	TRBJ1-5	many	TGTGCCAGCAGCTTAGGGGGGGCGGGCCAGCCCCAGCATTTT	CASSLGGAGQPQHF
TRBD2	TRBV16	TRBJ2-3	many	TGTGCCAGCAGCGGAATGCGGGGGACAGATACGCAGTATTTT	CASSGMRGTDTQYF
NA	TRBV4-1	TRBJ2-3	many	TGCGCCAGCAGCCAATTTCTAGATACGCAGTATTTT	CASSQFLDTQYF
NA	TRBV5-1	TRBJ1-3	NA	TGCGCCAGCAGCTTAAGGGGGACCGCCGGCTCTGGAAACACCATATATTTT	CASSLRGTAGSGNTIYF
TRBD2	TRBV11-2	TRBJ2-3	few	TGTGCCAGCAGCTTAGCTGCGGGGGGGCAGACAGATACGCAGTATTTT	CASSLAAGGQTDTQYF
NA	TRBV4-3	TRBJ2-3	many	TGCGCCAGCAGCCAAGATCTTTTAGGACACCTGACAGATACGCAGTATTTT	CASSQDLLGHLTDTQYF
TRBD1	TRBV5-1	TRBJ1-2	few	TGCGCCAGCAGTTCAGGGGGTCCAACATCTAACTATGGCTACACCTTC	CASSSGGPTSNYGYTF
NA	TRBV14	TRBJ1-6	NA	TGTGCCAGCAGCATTAATGCAGGGTATTCACCCCTCCACTTT	CASSINAGYSPLHF
TRBD1	TRBV5-1	TRBJ2-3	many	TGCGCCAGCAGCTTAGGGACAGGGGAGCTACAGCAGTATTTT	CASSLGTGELQQYF
NA	TRBV29-1	TRBJ2-1	few	TGCAGCGTTGTTGGGTACAATGAGCAGTTCTTC	CSVVGYNEQFF
TRBD2	TRBV7-8	TRBJ2-3	many	TGTGCCAGCAGCCCGGGACTAGAGAGAGATACGCAGTATTTT	CASSPGLERDTQYF
NA	TRBV7-9	TRBJ1-2	NA	TGTGCCAGCAGACCAATAGGACAGCAGTATGGCTACACCTTC	CASRPIGQQYGYTF
TRBD1	TRBV29-1	TRBJ1-1	NA	TGCAGCGTTCCCAGGGGGACAGGTCAAACTGAAGCTTTCTTT	CSVPRGTGQTEAFF
NA	TRBV3-1	TRBJ2-5	few	TGTGCCAGCAGCCAGGGGTGGAAGACCCAGTACTTC	CASSQGWKTQYF
NA	TRBV6-5	TRBJ2-1	NA	TGTGCCAGCAGTTTCGCTGGGGGCAATGAGCAGTTCTTC	CASSFAGGNEQFF
TRBD2	TRBV5-6	TRBJ2-1	many	TGTGCCAGCATCTACCTAGCGGGGGGGCCCAATGAGCAGTTCTTC	CASIYLAGGPNEQFF
TRBD2	TRBV3-1	TRBJ2-1	NA	TGTGCCTCCACCCCTCGAGCGGGGGGGCCGGGGCCCTACAATGAGCAGTTCTTC	CASTPRAGGPGPYNEQFF
TRBD1	TRBV20-1	TRBJ1-2	NA	TGCAGTGCTAGCCACCGAATTTTCAGGGGGCGCGTCTATGGCTACACCTTC	CSASHRIFRGRVYGYTF
NA	TRBV5-1	TRBJ1-1	many	TGCGCCAGCAGCTTGTATACCCCAGGTGCTGAAGCTTTCTTT	CASSLYTPGAEAFF
TRBD1	TRBV5-1	TRBJ1-1	few	TGCGCCAGCAGCCCGGGACAGGGGGAACCGTTCACTGAAGCTTTCTTT	CASSPGQGEPFTEAFF
NA	TRBV24-1	TRBJ2-5	many	TGTGCCACCAGTGGTCCCTCGGAAGAGACCCAGTACTTC	CATSGPSEETQYF
NA	TRBV5-5	TRBJ1-1	few	TGTGCCAGCAGCTTGAGTGGGAGGGCGAACACTGAAGCTTTCTTT	CASSLSGRANTEAFF
NA	TRBV7-9	TRBJ1-1	few	TGTGCCAGCAGCTTACCTGGGACGGGCCCTGAAGCTTTCTTT	CASSLPGTGPEAFF
TRBD2	TRBV4-1	TRBJ2-2	few	TGCGCCAGCAGCCAAGTGGGAGGGGACACCGGGGAGCTGTTTTTT	CASSQVGGDTGELFF
TRBD1	TRBV4-3	TRBJ2-1	many	TGCGCCAGCAGCCAAGATCGGGACAGGCCCCCGGTCTACAATGAGCAGTTCTTC	CASSQDRDRPPVYNEQFF